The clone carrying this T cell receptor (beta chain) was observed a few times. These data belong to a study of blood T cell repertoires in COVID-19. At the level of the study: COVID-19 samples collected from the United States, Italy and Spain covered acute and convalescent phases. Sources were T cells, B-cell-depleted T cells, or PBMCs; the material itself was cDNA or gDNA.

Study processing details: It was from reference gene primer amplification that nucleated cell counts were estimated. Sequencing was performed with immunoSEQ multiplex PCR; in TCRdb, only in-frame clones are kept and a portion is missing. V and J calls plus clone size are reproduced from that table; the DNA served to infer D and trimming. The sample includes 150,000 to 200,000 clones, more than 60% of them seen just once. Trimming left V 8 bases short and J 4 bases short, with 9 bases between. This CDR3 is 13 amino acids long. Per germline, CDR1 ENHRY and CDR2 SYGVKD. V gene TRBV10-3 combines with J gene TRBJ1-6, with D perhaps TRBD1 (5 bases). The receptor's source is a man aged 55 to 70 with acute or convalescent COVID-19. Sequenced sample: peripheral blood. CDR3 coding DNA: TGTGCCATCTGGCAGGGTTATAATTCACCCCTCCACTTT. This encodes CAIWQGYNSPLHF.